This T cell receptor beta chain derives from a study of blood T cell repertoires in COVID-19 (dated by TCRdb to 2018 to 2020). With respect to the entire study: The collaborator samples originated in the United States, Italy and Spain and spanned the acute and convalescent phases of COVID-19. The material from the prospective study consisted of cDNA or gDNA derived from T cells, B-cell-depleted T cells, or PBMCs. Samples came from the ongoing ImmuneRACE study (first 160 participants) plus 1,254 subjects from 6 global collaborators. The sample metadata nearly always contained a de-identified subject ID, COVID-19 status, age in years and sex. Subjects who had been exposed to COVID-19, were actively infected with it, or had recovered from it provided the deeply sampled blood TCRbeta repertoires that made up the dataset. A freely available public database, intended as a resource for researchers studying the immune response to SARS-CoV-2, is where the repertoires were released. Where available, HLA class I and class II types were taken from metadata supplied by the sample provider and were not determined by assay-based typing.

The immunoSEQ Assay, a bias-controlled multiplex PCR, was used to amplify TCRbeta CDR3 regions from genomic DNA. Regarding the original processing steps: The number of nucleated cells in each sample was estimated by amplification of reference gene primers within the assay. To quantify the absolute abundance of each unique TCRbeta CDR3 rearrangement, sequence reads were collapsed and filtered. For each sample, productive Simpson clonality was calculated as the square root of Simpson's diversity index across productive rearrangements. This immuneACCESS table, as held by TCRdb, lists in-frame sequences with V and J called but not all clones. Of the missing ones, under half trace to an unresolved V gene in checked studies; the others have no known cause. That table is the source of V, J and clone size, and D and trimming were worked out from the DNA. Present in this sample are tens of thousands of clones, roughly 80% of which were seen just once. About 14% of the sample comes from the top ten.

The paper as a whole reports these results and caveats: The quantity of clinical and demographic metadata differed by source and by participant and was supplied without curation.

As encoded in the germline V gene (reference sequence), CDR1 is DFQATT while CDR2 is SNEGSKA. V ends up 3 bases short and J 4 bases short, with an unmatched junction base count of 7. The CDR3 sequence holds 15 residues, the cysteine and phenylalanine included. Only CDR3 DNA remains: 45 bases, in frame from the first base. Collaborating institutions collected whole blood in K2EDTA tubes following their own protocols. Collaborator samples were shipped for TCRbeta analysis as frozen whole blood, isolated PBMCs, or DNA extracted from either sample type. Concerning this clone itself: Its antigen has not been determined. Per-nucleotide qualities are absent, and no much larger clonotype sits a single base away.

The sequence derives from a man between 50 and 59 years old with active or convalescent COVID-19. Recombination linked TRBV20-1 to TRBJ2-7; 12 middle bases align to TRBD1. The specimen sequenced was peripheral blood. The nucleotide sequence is TGCAGTGCTAGTCTCCCGGGACAGGGGGCGTACGAGCAGTACTTC. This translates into CSASLPGQGAYEQYF.